A selection of T cell receptor beta chains follows, all from one sample in a study of T cell repertoires in cytomegalovirus infection. These receptors' targets are unknown. TCRdb called the reads again in MiXCR, with one record for every CDR3 protein. The profile shows 35,000 to 55,000 distinct CDR3 sequences, roughly 20% of them singletons. The sequenced sample consisted of PBMCs, sequenced either directly or after in vitro stimulation (not recorded which). These receptors were collected from a human donor in good health (CMV status not recorded). Some clones in this sample may be carry-over from other donors' samples. The CDR3 runs from the conserved cysteine through the conserved F or W. D genes are given only for firm matches. The listing skips clone size in some rows; elsewhere it reads once, few, many or a size class.

V gene,D gene,J gene,clone size,CDR3 DNA,CDR3 protein
TRBV4-1,TRBD2,TRBJ2-2,.,TGCGCCAGCAGCCAAGGCCCTAGCGGGGGCCTGGACACCGGGGAGCTGTTTTTT,CASSQGPSGGLDTGELFF
TRBV12-3/TRBV12-4,.,TRBJ2-2,.,TGTGCCAGCAGTGTAGGGCCCGCCGGGGAGCTGTTT,CASSVGPAGELF
TRBV5-6,.,TRBJ2-5,few,TGTGCCAGCAGCTTGCCCGACAGACAAGAGACCCAGTACTTC,CASSLPDRQETQYF
TRBV12-5,.,TRBJ2-6,.,TGTGCTAGTGGCCGCTCTGACTTCCCGGTAGCTGGGGCCAACGTCCTGACTTTC,CASGRSDFPVAGANVLTF
TRBV28,TRBD1,TRBJ1-1,.,TGTGCCAGCAGGCGACAGGGAAACACTGAAGCTTTCTTT,CASRRQGNTEAFF
TRBV2,.,TRBJ2-1,few,TGTGCCAGCAGTGGGGTAGAATCCGTAAGTGAGCAGTTCTTC,CASSGVESVSEQFF
TRBV7-2,TRBD2,TRBJ2-3,few,TGTGCCAGCAGCTTAGGTCTAGCGGGAGGAGCAACTACTAGCACAGATACGCAGTATTTT,CASSLGLAGGATTSTDTQYF
TRBV5-1,.,TRBJ2-7,medium-sized,TGCGCCAGCAGCAAGGAGGGGGCAACAAGCTCCTACGAGCAGTACTTC,CASSKEGATSSYEQYF
TRBV19,.,TRBJ1-1,.,TGTGCCAGTGGACGGACGGAGTTAATGAACACTGAAGCTTTCTTT,CASGRTELMNTEAFF
TRBV7-2,.,TRBJ2-5,many,TGTGCCAGCAGCTCGCGGACTACGATAATGTATCAAGAGACCCAGTACTTC,CASSSRTTIMYQETQYF
TRBV20-1,TRBD2,TRBJ2-7,many,TGCAGTGCTAGAGACCCTCAGCGGGAGGGCCTAGACGAGCAGTACTTC,CSARDPQREGLDEQYF
TRBV11-2,.,TRBJ1-4,few,TGTGCCAGCAGCCGGGACGGATTAAATGAAAAACTGTTTTTT,CASSRDGLNEKLFF
TRBV6-1,.,TRBJ2-1,many,TGTGCCAGCCGATATTTGGGCAGGGGCAATGAGCAGTTCTTC,CASRYLGRGNEQFF
TRBV20-1,.,TRBJ2-4,.,TGCAGTGCTAGTCAGGGGACAGCCAAAAACATTCAGTACTTC,CSASQGTAKNIQYF
TRBV7-2,.,TRBJ2-7,many,TGTGCCAGCAGCTTAGAGGGGGGGGGAGAAGAGCAGTACTTC,CASSLEGGGEEQYF
TRBV7-8,.,TRBJ1-6,many,TGTGCCAGCAGCTCCACCGGCTGGAGCTATAATTCACCCCTCCACTTT,CASSSTGWSYNSPLHF
TRBV6-8,TRBD1,TRBJ2-3,.,TGTGCCAGCAGTACAACAGGGGTTGGAGATACGCGGTATTTT,CASSTTGVGDTRYF
TRBV19,TRBD1,TRBJ1-5,.,TGTGCCAGTACCCCTATCGACAGGGGCAATCAGCCCCAGCATTTT,CASTPIDRGNQPQHF
TRBV19,.,TRBJ1-5,.,TGTGCCAGTACCACAAGTGGGGGACGGCCGGGGCAGCCCCAGCATTTT,CASTTSGGRPGQPQHF
TRBV6-1,TRBD2,TRBJ2-1,.,TGTGCCACAGGACTAGCGGGGCCGCGTGAGCAGTTCTTC,CATGLAGPREQFF
TRBV5-6,.,TRBJ2-3,many,TGTGCCAGCAGCCCGGAGACAGGCAGCACAGATACGCAGTATTTT,CASSPETGSTDTQYF
TRBV27,.,TRBJ1-1,many,TGTGCCAGCAGTTTTGACAGATTGAACACTGAAGCTTTCTTT,CASSFDRLNTEAFF